This T cell receptor beta chain was documented in a study of T cell responses to AZD1222 COVID-19 vaccine. The method was immunoSEQ multiplex PCR; TCRdb's version includes in-frame clones alone and lacks a portion of them. This sample has about 180,000 clones, with about 91% found just once. The sequence came from an adult who received the AZD1222 COVID-19 vaccine. The sequencing here drew on peripheral blood, taken 28 days after the second AZD1222 dose.

The CDR3 sequence: CAWRLAGGTYEQYF. The DNA for the CDR3 is TGTGCCTGGAGATTAGCGGGGGGTACCTACGAGCAGTACTTC. V gene TRBV30 combines with J gene TRBJ2-7; 10 bases align to TRBD2. The V segment lost 3 bases and the J segment 2 bases; nucleotides outside the gene matches: 4. Germline V CDR1 and CDR2: GTSNPN, SVGIG (reference sequence). CDR3 size: 14 residues.